This T cell receptor (beta chain) appears in the sequencing data of a study of glioma-infiltrating T cells. Germline V lookup: CDR1 SGHTA, CDR2 FQGNSA. The V end was cut by 5 bases, the J end by 4 bases, with 15 bases between. The CDR3 extends over 15 amino acids. TCR alpha and beta CDR3 regions were amplified from RNA using iRepertoire nested multiplex PCR. One entry per CDR3 protein, called by TCRdb with MiXCR from the multiplex PCR reads. The table lists around 390,000 distinct CDR3 sequences, approximately 42% of them singletons, with 9.5% to 15% in the top ten. This clonotype came up a few times.

The chain employs TRBV7-2 and TRBJ2-1, with D uncertain. Sequences were obtained from glioma tissue, nonneoplastic brain tissue, or PBMCs (not recorded which). The receptor was derived from a human donor with low-grade glioma or glioblastoma, undergoing nonglioma brain surgery, or in good health (not recorded which). In DNA, the CDR3 is TGTGCCAGCAGCCCTGGTCCCGGAGCTTACAATGAGCAGTTCTTC. It yields the protein CASSPGPGAYNEQFF.